This T cell receptor beta chain was retrieved from a study of cytomegalovirus exposure and HLA in healthy donors. About the research overall: The Caucasian-associated ancestry cluster held less than 85% of 300 to 450 genotyped donors. Study conclusions and caveats: Fewer N-insertions than the roughly 600-donor mean were reportedly shown by an Asian-associated ancestry cluster in a later analysis. Only CMV serostatus was available as immune exposure information. Being indistinguishable, some V segments were excluded, TRBV6-2 and TRBV6-3 among them.

PCR was performed using 60 Vbeta and 13 Jbeta primers. Using immunoSEQ multiplex PCR, the repertoire was profiled, and TCRdb retains in-frame clones only, with some absent. The repertoire holds about 69,000 clones, about 70% seen once, with approximately 11% in the top ten. Notes on this clone: As yet, its antigen is unknown.

This CDR3 is built from 14 residues. J lost 4 bases, V lost 7 bases, and 7 bases had no gene match. Germline CDR1 MNHEY, CDR2 SVGAGI. The chain links TRBV6-5 to TRBJ1-2; 9 nucleotides line up with TRBD1. Material for sequencing was PBMCs. The source is a woman in her 30s in good health and CMV-seronegative. CDR3 sequence reads: CASTESDRGYGYTF. DNA for the CDR3: TGTGCCAGCACCGAGTCGGACAGGGGCTATGGCTACACCTTC.